Below, one TCR beta chain is given with its context. These data originate in a study of blood T cell repertoires in COVID-19. In the authors' workflow: Reference gene primer amplification yielded estimated nucleated cell counts. Some clones are missing from TCRdb's copy, which holds only in-frame ones; the method was immunoSEQ multiplex PCR. The V and J calls and clone size were taken over from that table, and D and trimming were inferred from the DNA. The data contain approximately 88,000 clones, about 84% of them singletons. The CDR3 has 15 residues. Trimming pared 1 base from V and 2 bases from J, leaving 11 bases between. Germline loops: CDR1 SGHVS, CDR2 FQNEAQ.

What was sequenced was peripheral blood. This chain links TRBV7-8 with TRBJ1-2, with D maybe TRBD1 (5 bases). The TCR sequence derives from a woman in her 70s with acute or convalescent COVID-19. This CDR3 is CASSLDPRDNYGYTF. DNA for the CDR3: TGTGCCAGCAGCTTAGACCCGCGGGACAACTATGGCTACACCTTC. The full variable domain, in which reference TRBV7-8 and TRBJ1-2 provide the parts outside the CDR3, is GAGVSQSPRYKVAKRGQDVALRCDPISGHVSLFWYQQALGQGPEFLTYFQNEAQLDKSGLPSDRFFAERPEGSVSTLKIQRTQQEDSAVYLCASSLDPRDNYGYTFGSGTRLTVV.